This is a list of T cell receptor beta chains from one sample in a study of blood T cell repertoires in COVID-19. Sequenced by immunoSEQ multiplex PCR; TCRdb stores in-frame clones only, minus some. This sample has 300,000 to 450,000 clones, with about 90% found just once. The material sequenced was PBMCs or T cells enriched from blood (not recorded which). These receptor sequences come from a woman between 25 and 40 years old who had recovered from COVID-19. Each CDR3 is given with its conserved first and last residue. D genes are given only for firm matches. Clone size is stated in some rows and not others, as once, few, many or a class when expanded.

J gene | V gene | D gene | clone size | CDR3 length | CDR3 protein | CDR3 DNA
TRBJ2-3 | TRBV25-1 | NA | NA | 15 | CASSDMVGGTDTQYF | TGTGCCAGCAGTGATATGGTCGGGGGCACAGATACGCAGTATTTT
TRBJ2-5 | TRBV3-1/TRBV3-2 | TRBD2 | NA | 18 | CASSQDWLAGGLRETQYF | TGTGCCAGCAGCCAAGATTGGCTAGCGGGTGGACTAAGAGAGACCCAGTACTTC
TRBJ2-5 | TRBV19 | TRBD1 | NA | 15 | CASSPSTGGWETQYF | TGTGCCAGTAGTCCGTCGACAGGGGGATGGGAGACCCAGTACTTC
TRBJ2-1 | TRBV5-1 | NA | NA | 13 | CASSLGGLNEQFF | TGCGCCAGCAGCTTGGGCGGCTTGAATGAGCAGTTCTTC
TRBJ2-7 | TRBV7-9 | TRBD2 | NA | 15 | CASSPRGGGSTEQYF | TGTGCCAGCAGCCCCCGGGGGGGAGGCTCAACCGAGCAGTACTTC
TRBJ2-2 | TRBV6-6 | NA | NA | 14 | CASSYQGSGGELFF | TGTGCCAGCAGTTACCAGGGGTCGGGCGGGGAGCTGTTTTTT
TRBJ1-2 | TRBV6-5 | TRBD1 | NA | 15 | CASSYRLQGAGGYTF | TGTGCCAGCAGTTACAGACTACAGGGGGCTGGTGGCTACACCTTC
TRBJ1-1 | TRBV7-2 | TRBD1 | once | 14 | CASSPGGGHTEAFF | TGTGCCAGCAGCCCAGGGGGTGGGCACACTGAAGCTTTCTTT
TRBJ1-5 | TRBV11-2 | TRBD1 | NA | 15 | CASSLTGGAGQPQHF | TGTGCCAGCAGCCTAACAGGGGGCGCAGGTCAGCCCCAGCATTTT
TRBJ1-1 | TRBV5-1 | TRBD1 | NA | 14 | CASSLGQGGTEAFF | TGCGCCAGCAGCTTGGGGCAGGGGGGCACTGAAGCTTTCTTT
TRBJ2-5 | TRBV15 | TRBD1 | NA | 15 | CATSRARDREETQYF | TGTGCCACCAGCAGAGCCCGTGACAGGGAAGAGACCCAGTACTTC
TRBJ1-1 | TRBV2 | NA | NA | 14 | CASSEVSSDTEAFF | TGTGCCAGCAGTGAAGTTAGCTCGGACACTGAAGCTTTCTTT
TRBJ1-1 | TRBV4-3 | NA | NA | 16 | CASSQGTGLLNTEAFF | TGCGCCAGCAGCCAAGGAACCGGACTTTTGAACACTGAAGCTTTCTTT
TRBJ2-7 | TRBV7-9 | NA | NA | 12 | CASSPQESEQYF | TGTGCCAGCAGCCCACAGGAAAGTGAGCAGTACTTC
TRBJ1-5 | TRBV19 | TRBD1 | NA | 16 | CASSIPGTGGNQPQHF | TGTGCCAGTAGTATCCCCGGGACAGGGGGGAATCAGCCCCAGCATTTT
TRBJ1-2 | TRBV29-1 | NA | NA | 14 | CSVESGKPSNGYTF | TGCAGCGTTGAGTCAGGCAAGCCTTCTAATGGCTACACCTTC
TRBJ1-2 | TRBV3-1/TRBV3-2 | NA | NA | 14 | CASSQGVTAYGYTF | TGTGCCAGCAGCCAAGGGGTGACAGCCTATGGCTACACCTTC
TRBJ2-3 | TRBV5-1 | NA | NA | 14 | CASSLTAQADTQYF | TGCGCCAGCAGCTTGACCGCGCAGGCAGATACGCAGTATTTT
TRBJ1-5 | TRBV10-3 | NA | NA | 13 | CATGQLSNQPQHF | TGTGCCACAGGACAGCTTAGCAATCAGCCCCAGCATTTT
TRBJ1-1 | TRBV30 | NA | NA | 13 | CAWRGQGYTEAFF | TGTGCCTGGAGAGGTCAGGGTTACACTGAAGCTTTCTTT
TRBJ2-1 | TRBV6-2/TRBV6-3 | TRBD2 | NA | 19 | CASSYSSSGGAGSYNEQFF | TGTGCCAGCAGTTACTCTTCTAGCGGGGGGGCGGGCTCCTACAATGAGCAGTTCTTC
TRBJ2-3 | TRBV19 | TRBD2 | NA | 17 | CASSPLGLAGKLDTQYF | TGTGCCAGTAGCCCACTCGGACTAGCGGGAAAACTCGATACGCAGTATTTT
TRBJ2-3 | TRBV5-6 | TRBD1 | NA | 17 | CASSFRATGGGTDTQYF | TGTGCCAGCAGCTTCAGGGCCACAGGGGGAGGCACAGATACGCAGTATTTT
TRBJ1-2 | TRBV18 | NA | NA | 15 | CASSPPSQNQAGYTF | TGTGCCAGCTCACCACCGTCACAGAACCAAGCTGGCTACACCTTC
TRBJ2-7 | TRBV18 | TRBD1 | NA | 15 | CASSPGTGGNYEQYF | TGTGCCAGCTCTCCCGGGACAGGGGGGAACTACGAGCAGTACTTC
TRBJ1-3 | TRBV19 | TRBD1 | NA | 14 | CATSDRGLGNTIYF | TGTGCCACCAGCGACAGGGGGCTCGGAAACACCATATATTTT
TRBJ1-5 | TRBV28 | NA | NA | 12 | CASSSPDQPQHF | TGTGCCAGCAGTTCCCCCGATCAGCCCCAGCATTTT
TRBJ1-2 | TRBV15 | TRBD1 | NA | 14 | CATSIQRTGLGYTF | TGTGCCACCAGCATACAAAGGACAGGGCTCGGCTACACCTTC
TRBJ2-3 | TRBV9 | TRBD1 | NA | 16 | CASSVAWDRSTDTQYF | TGTGCCAGCAGCGTAGCCTGGGACAGAAGCACAGATACGCAGTATTTT
TRBJ1-6 | TRBV5-6 | TRBD1 | NA | 16 | CASSSGGSSYNSPLHF | TGTGCCAGCAGCTCAGGGGGGAGCTCCTATAATTCACCCCTCCACTTT
TRBJ1-1 | TRBV29-1 | NA | NA | 12 | CSVRRENTEAFF | TGCAGCGTTAGGCGGGAGAACACTGAAGCTTTCTTT
TRBJ1-1 | TRBV19 | NA | NA | 13 | CASSILGGTEAFF | TGTGCCAGTAGTATTTTGGGGGGAACTGAAGCTTTCTTT
TRBJ1-6 | TRBV2 | TRBD1 | NA | 14 | CASNIQGVNSPLHF | TGTGCCAGCAACATACAGGGGGTCAATTCACCCCTCCACTTT
TRBJ2-3 | TRBV11-3 | TRBD2 | NA | 17 | CASSLGTGGWGTDTQYF | TGTGCCAGCAGCTTAGGGACGGGAGGTTGGGGCACAGATACGCAGTATTTT
TRBJ2-5 | TRBV2 | TRBD1 | NA | 15 | CASSEGAGGLETQYF | TGTGCCAGCAGTGAAGGGGCAGGGGGCCTGGAGACCCAGTACTTC
TRBJ2-1 | TRBV4-1 | NA | NA | 18 | CASSVRKVGESGNNEQFF | TGCGCCAGCAGCGTACGGAAAGTAGGGGAATCAGGAAACAATGAGCAGTTCTTC
TRBJ1-5 | TRBV5-4 | TRBD1 | NA | 15 | CASSSGQGRDQPQHF | TGTGCCAGCAGCTCCGGACAGGGTAGGGATCAGCCCCAGCATTTT
TRBJ1-5 | TRBV15 | NA | NA | 13 | CATSSDGDQPQHF | TGTGCCACCAGCAGCGACGGAGATCAGCCCCAGCATTTT
TRBJ1-6 | TRBV7-9 | TRBD1 | NA | 17 | CASSALGGTGLNSPLHF | TGTGCCAGCAGCGCCCTTGGTGGGACAGGGCTCAATTCACCCCTCCACTTT
TRBJ1-5 | TRBV12-5 | NA | NA | 16 | CASGGPLGWDNQPQHF | TGTGCTAGTGGTGGGCCCCTAGGGTGGGACAACCAGCCCCAGCATTTT
TRBJ1-3 | TRBV28 | NA | NA | 15 | CASTEHGDNGNTIYF | TGTGCCAGCACCGAGCATGGTGATAATGGAAACACCATATATTTT
TRBJ1-3 | TRBV28 | TRBD1 | NA | 15 | CASSIGTGPGNTIYF | TGTGCCAGCAGTATTGGGACAGGGCCTGGAAACACCATATATTTT
TRBJ1-1 | TRBV28 | NA | NA | 12 | CASRAGGTEAFF | TGTGCCAGCAGAGCGGGGGGCACTGAAGCTTTCTTT
TRBJ1-5 | TRBV3-1/TRBV3-2 | TRBD1 | NA | 14 | CASSQGQEGQPQHF | TGTGCCAGCAGCCAGGGACAGGAGGGTCAGCCCCAGCATTTT
TRBJ1-2 | TRBV24-1 | NA | NA | 12 | CATSLIGGGYTF | TGTGCCACCAGCTTGATAGGGGGTGGCTACACCTTC
TRBJ1-5 | TRBV15 | NA | few | 12 | CATSSRDQPQHF | TGTGCCACCAGCAGCAGGGATCAGCCCCAGCATTTT
TRBJ2-7 | TRBV27 | TRBD1 | NA | 16 | CASSTGTALDSYEQYF | TGTGCCAGCAGTACTGGGACAGCACTCGACTCCTACGAGCAGTACTTC
TRBJ1-3 | TRBV7-2 | TRBD1 | NA | 15 | CASSSRTGDGNTIYF | TGTGCCAGCAGCTCGCGGACAGGGGATGGAAACACCATATATTTT
TRBJ2-1 | TRBV5-4 | TRBD2 | NA | 15 | CASSGVGSGVNEQFF | TGTGCCAGCAGCGGGGTGGGGAGCGGGGTCAATGAGCAGTTCTTC
TRBJ1-2 | TRBV5-6 | TRBD1 | NA | 17 | CASSLRRDRGRNYGYTF | TGTGCCAGCAGCTTAAGGCGGGACAGGGGGCGGAACTATGGCTACACCTTC
TRBJ2-7 | TRBV7-9 | TRBD1 | NA | 16 | CASSDRADRPGWEQYF | TGTGCCAGCAGCGACAGGGCAGACCGCCCAGGGTGGGAGCAGTACTTC
TRBJ2-6 | TRBV3-1/TRBV3-2 | TRBD1 | NA | 18 | CASSQAGTESSGANVLTF | TGTGCCAGCAGCCAAGCGGGGACAGAAAGCTCTGGGGCCAACGTCCTGACTTTC
TRBJ1-5 | TRBV21-1 | NA | once | 17 | CASSLRTNRGECQPQHF | TGTGCCAGCAGCCTCAGAACTAACAGGGGGGAGTGTCAGCCCCAGCATTTT
TRBJ1-6 | TRBV6-6 | NA | few | 13 | CASSYEGGSPLHF | TGTGCCAGCAGTTATGAGGGAGGGTCACCCCTCCACTTT
TRBJ1-1 | TRBV6-1 | NA | few | 12 | CASSDRVTEAFF | TGTGCCAGCAGTGACCGCGTCACTGAAGCTTTCTTT